This TCR beta chain was sequenced during a study of cytomegalovirus exposure and HLA in healthy donors. The wider study: An earlier analysis found under 130 million unique TCR beta sequences from around 180 million T cells. General study results and limits: In an earlier analysis, most TCR beta V segments were productive about 87% or about 30% of the time. Researchers catalogued some 160 TCR beta chains as cytomegalovirus-associated. Specificity of a few CMV-associated chains for CMV antigens was verified in vitro.

The PCR used 60 Vbeta and 13 Jbeta primers. The repertoire was sequenced with immunoSEQ multiplex PCR; TCRdb's copy has only in-frame clones and lacks some. The profile shows around 150,000 clones, approximately 87% of them singletons. V lost 3 bases and J lost 4; bases outside the gene matches: 4. Germline CDR1 and CDR2: LNHDA and SQIVND (reference sequence). The CDR3 totals 14 residues. Turning to this clone: Its antigen is not known.

The chain recombines TRBV19 with TRBJ2-3; 7 positions agree with TRBD2. Material for sequencing was PBMCs. The clonotype was recovered from a middle-aged man in good health and CMV-seronegative. This CDR3 reads CASSMGGGSDTQYF. DNA of the CDR3: TGTGCCAGTAGTATGGGCGGGGGATCAGATACGCAGTATTTT.